The 18 T cell receptor beta chains in this list originate from one sample, sequenced in a study of blood T cell repertoires in COVID-19. The method was immunoSEQ multiplex PCR; TCRdb's version includes in-frame clones alone and lacks a portion of them. Here the sample spans about 210,000 clones, about 86% being singletons. The sample taken for sequencing was peripheral blood. These receptors came from a man in his forties or fifties with active or convalescent COVID-19.

This clone was seen more than once but under ten times. The V gene is TRBV5-1, the J gene TRBJ1-4; tentative D call: TRBD1 (5 bases). In germline, CDR1 is SGHRS, CDR2 YFSETQ. The CDR3 covers 16 residues. Trimming took 1 base from V and 5 from J, leaving 15 bases between them. The CDR3 nucleotides read TGCGCCAGCAGCTTGCCGTCCGGGGGAGGGAATGAAAAACTGTTTTTT. Encoded protein: CASSLPSGGGNEKLFF.

This sequence joins TRBV19 and TRBJ1-2; no clear D. Trimming removed 4 bases from V and 0 bases from J, with 15 bases in between. Germline CDR1 LNHDA, CDR2 SQIVND (reference sequence). The CDR3 runs 16 residues. In DNA form, the CDR3 reads TGTGCCAGTAGTACCCCCTTGGGTGGAGCTAACTATGGCTACACCTTC. Protein: CASSTPLGGANYGYTF. Drawing the rest from reference TRBV19 and TRBJ1-2, the complete variable domain is DGGITQSPKYLFRKEGQNVTLSCEQNLNHDAMYWYRQDPGQGLRLIYYSQIVNDFQKGDIAEGYSVSREKKESFPLTVTSAQKNPTAFYLCASSTPLGGANYGYTFGSGTRLTVV.

CDR3 sequence (DNA): TGTGCCAGCAGCTTCTCCGGGACAGACAATGAGCAGTTCTTC. The encoded protein is CASSFSGTDNEQFF. The chain links TRBV7-3 to TRBJ2-1; TRBD1 agrees at 7 bases. With 3 bases clipped from V and 5 bases from J, the junction kept 4 bases outside the gene matches. This CDR3 contains 14 residues. Germline lookup yields CDR1 SGHTA and CDR2 FQGTGA.

The chain uses TRBV30 and TRBJ1-2; weak D call: TRBD1 (5 bases). The ends were cut back, 2 bases at V and 6 bases at J, with 16 bases in the middle. From germline, CDR1 is GTSNPN and CDR2 SVGIG (reference sequence). The CDR3 consists of 14 residues. This CDR3 is CAWSTWQGSNGYTF. CDR3 in DNA: TGTGCCTGGAGTACGTGGCAGGGAAGCAATGGCTACACCTTC.

The chain links TRBV30 to TRBJ2-3; possibly TRBD2 for D (6 bases). The CDR3 extends over 16 amino acids. V was shortened by 2 bases and J by 3 bases, with 18 bases between the two germline ends. Germline lookup yields CDR1 GTSNPN and CDR2 SVGIG (reference sequence). The DNA of the CDR3 is TGTGCCTGGAGTACGAGGAGGGGCTTAGAAACAGATACGCAGTATTTT. It codes for CAWSTRRGLETDTQYF.

V and J are TRBV4-1 and TRBJ1-2; unclear D gene. CDR1 and CDR2 from the germline V gene are MGHRA and YSYEKL. Trimming left V 0 bases short and J 4 bases short, with 9 bases between. CDR3 length: 14 residues. CDR3 residues: CASSQESGFYGYTF. The CDR3 region has the DNA TGCGCCAGCAGCCAAGAATCAGGTTTCTATGGCTACACCTTC.

The chain recombines TRBV5-1 with TRBJ1-1; 8 nucleotides align to TRBD1. Losses at the gene ends were 6 bases for V and 6 bases for J; bases not matched to a gene: 7. Germline V CDR1 and CDR2: SGHRS, YFSETQ. The CDR3 extends over 13 amino acids. Written as DNA, the CDR3 is TGCGCCAGCAACAGGGGGGGAACCTCTGAAGCTTTCTTT. Translation: CASNRGGTSEAFF.

This chain joins TRBV6-5 and TRBJ2-1; D unclear. Germline lookup yields CDR1 MNHEY and CDR2 SVGAGI. This CDR3 spans 15 amino acids. With 2 bases removed from V and 0 bases from J, the gap between germline ends came to 8 bases. The CDR3 is CASSYVRSSYNEQFF. The CDR3 nucleotides read TGTGCCAGCAGTTACGTCCGGAGCTCCTACAATGAGCAGTTCTTC.

The chain uses TRBV4-1 and TRBJ1-4; D is unresolved. The CDR3 length is 16 residues. Trimming shortened V by 5 bases and J by 3 bases, and 16 bases separated the two germline ends. Germline V lookup: CDR1 MGHRA, CDR2 YSYEKL. CDR3 residues: CASSFERVRANEKLFF. The CDR3 DNA reads TGCGCCAGCAGCTTTGAAAGGGTGCGGGCTAATGAAAAACTGTTTTTT.

The V call is TRBV19, the J call TRBJ2-7, with TRBD2 matching over 9 bases. V gave up 4 bases and J gave up 2 bases; unmatched junction bases: 6. This CDR3 region has 15 residues. Germline V gene sequence: CDR1 LNHDA, CDR2 SQIVND (reference sequence). DNA for the CDR3: TGTGCCAGTAGTAGGGCTAGCGGGGTCGCCTACGAGCAGTACTTC. It codes for CASSRASGVAYEQYF. The full variable domain, its missing parts supplied by reference TRBV19 and TRBJ2-7, is DGGITQSPKYLFRKEGQNVTLSCEQNLNHDAMYWYRQDPGQGLRLIYYSQIVNDFQKGDIAEGYSVSREKKESFPLTVTSAQKNPTAFYLCASSRASGVAYEQYFGPGTRLTVT.

The chain is built from TRBV29-1 and TRBJ1-2; TRBD1 is a possible D gene (6 bases). The CDR3 sequence is 12 residues long. V shed 6 bases and J shed 0 bases, with 8 bases lying between them. Germline assignment: CDR1 SQVTM and CDR2 ANQGSEA. CDR3 amino acids: CSVGAPNYGYTF. Written as DNA, the CDR3 is TGCAGCGTGGGGGCCCCTAACTATGGCTACACCTTC.

The CDR3 nucleotides are TGTGCCAGCAGGAAAGGGACTTACACTGAAGCTTTCTTT. Its protein product is CASRKGTYTEAFF. The chain links TRBV12-3 or TRBV12-4 to TRBJ1-1; possible D gene TRBD1, 5 bases. V was shortened by 6 bases and J by 3 bases, with 11 bases between the two germline ends. CDR3 length: 13 amino acids.

V gene TRBV5-4 combines with J gene TRBJ2-5; 9 bases are a match to TRBD1. Germline CDR1 is SGHNT and CDR2 is YYREEE (reference sequence). J was trimmed by 5 bases and V by 3 bases; bases with no gene match: 8. The CDR3 length is 15 residues. CDR3 bases: TGTGCCAGCAGCTCGGGGGGCGGGACAGGGGAGACCCAGTACTTC. Translation gives CASSSGGGTGETQYF.

This clone has only one observation. CDR3 region: CASSVGSGHDQPQHF. The CDR3 bases are TGTGCCAGCAGCGTAGGTTCTGGCCACGATCAGCCCCAGCATTTT. The rearrangement joins TRBV9 to TRBJ1-5; D gene uncertain. The CDR3 runs to 15 residues. Germline V gives CDR1 SGDLS, CDR2 YYNGEE. The V and J ends lost 0 bases and 5 bases respectively, with 12 bases between them.

Here the CDR3 reads CASSSKPPGGYEAFF. In DNA, the CDR3 is TGTGCCAGCAGTTCGAAGCCCCCAGGGGGGTATGAAGCTTTCTTT. The chain recombines TRBV28 with TRBJ1-1, with TRBD1 identical over 7 bases. This CDR3 has 15 amino acids. The germline CDR1 and CDR2 sequences are MDHEN and SYDVKM. V was clipped by 4 bases and J by 7 bases; unmatched bases: 12.

The gene calls are TRBV9 and TRBJ2-5; maybe TRBD2 (5 bases). Between the trimmed V and J ends, which lost 3 bases and 4 bases, there was a span of 13 bases. The CDR3 has 14 residues. The germline V gene encodes CDR1 SGDLS and CDR2 YYNGEE. Written as DNA, the CDR3 is TGTGCCAGCAGCGAGACCCTACTAGGAGAGACCCAGTACTTC. Encoded protein: CASSETLLGETQYF.

The rearrangement links TRBV6-6 to TRBJ1-2, with 9 nucleotides matching TRBD1. The CDR3 length is 14 residues. J lost 3 bases, V lost 7 bases, and 6 bases had no gene match. Germline V gene data show CDR1 as MNHNY and CDR2 as SVGAGI (reference sequence). In nucleotides, the CDR3 is TGTGCCAGCACCCAGGGACAGGGCGACTATGGCTACACCTTC. Its translation is CASTQGQGDYGYTF.

This sequence joins TRBV27 and TRBJ2-7; 11 bases map to TRBD2. This CDR3 spans 15 amino acids. Looked up from germline, CDR1 is MNHEY and CDR2 is SMNVEV (reference sequence). V gave up 4 bases and J gave up 1 base; unmatched junction bases: 3. As DNA, the CDR3 is TGTGCCAGCAGTTCAGGGACTAGCGGATCCTACGAGCAGTACTTC. Its protein product is CASSSGTSGSYEQYF.